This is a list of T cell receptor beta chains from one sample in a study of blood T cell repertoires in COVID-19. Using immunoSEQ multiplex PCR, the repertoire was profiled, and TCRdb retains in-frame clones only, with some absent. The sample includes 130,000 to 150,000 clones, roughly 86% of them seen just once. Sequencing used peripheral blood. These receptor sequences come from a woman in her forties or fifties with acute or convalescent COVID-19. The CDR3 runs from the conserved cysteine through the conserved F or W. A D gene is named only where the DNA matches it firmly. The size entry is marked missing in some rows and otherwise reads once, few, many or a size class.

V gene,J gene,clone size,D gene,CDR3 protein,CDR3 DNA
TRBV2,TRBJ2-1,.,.,CASSQRGGNYNEQFF,TGTGCCAGCAGTCAGAGGGGCGGGAATTACAATGAGCAGTTCTTC
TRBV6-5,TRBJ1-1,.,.,CASSTTGNTEAFF,TGTGCCAGCAGTACTACAGGGAACACTGAAGCTTTCTTT
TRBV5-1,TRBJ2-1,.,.,CASSFSDYNEQFF,TGCGCCAGCAGCTTCAGCGACTACAATGAGCAGTTCTTC
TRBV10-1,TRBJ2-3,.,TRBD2,CASSEWRGGGDTQYF,TGCGCCAGCAGTGAGTGGCGGGGGGGCGGTGATACGCAGTATTTT
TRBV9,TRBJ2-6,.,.,CASGQSPGFGANVLTF,TGTGCCAGCGGACAATCCCCGGGCTTTGGGGCCAACGTCCTGACTTTC
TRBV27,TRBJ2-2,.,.,CASYLRGGRSTGELFF,TGTGCCAGCTATTTAAGAGGGGGACGTAGCACCGGGGAGCTGTTTTTT
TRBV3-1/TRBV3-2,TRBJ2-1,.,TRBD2,CASRIGLAGDNEQFF,TGTGCCAGCAGAATTGGGCTAGCGGGGGACAATGAGCAGTTCTTC
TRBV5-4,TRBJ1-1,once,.,CASRAAQGNTEAFF,TGTGCCAGCAGAGCAGCCCAGGGGAACACTGAAGCTTTCTTT
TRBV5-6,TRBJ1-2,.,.,CASSPFPGRGYGYTF,TGTGCCAGCAGCCCCTTTCCGGGGAGAGGCTATGGCTACACCTTC
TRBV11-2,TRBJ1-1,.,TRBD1,CASSYTTGVRNEAFF,TGTGCCAGCAGTTACACGACAGGGGTTAGGAATGAAGCTTTCTTT
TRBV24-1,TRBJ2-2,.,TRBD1,CATSDLDRDTGELFF,TGTGCCACCAGTGATTTGGACAGGGACACCGGGGAGCTGTTTTTT
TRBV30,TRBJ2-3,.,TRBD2,CAWRLAGTSTDTQYF,TGTGCCTGGAGACTAGCGGGGACAAGCACAGATACGCAGTATTTT
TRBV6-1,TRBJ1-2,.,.,CASSEVGGDGYTF,TGTGCCAGCAGTGAAGTCGGGGGGGATGGCTACACCTTC
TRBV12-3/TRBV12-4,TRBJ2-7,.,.,CASSSEYEQYF,TGTGCCAGCAGTTCGGAGTACGAGCAGTACTTC
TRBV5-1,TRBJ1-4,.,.,CASSLGTDIPREKLFF,TGCGCCAGCAGCTTGGGGACGGACATCCCAAGGGAAAAACTGTTTTTT
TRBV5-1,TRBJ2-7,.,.,CASSFSGSEQYF,TGCGCCAGCAGCTTTAGTGGGAGCGAGCAGTACTTC
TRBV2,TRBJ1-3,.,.,CASSAPKRGSGNTIYF,TGTGCCAGCAGTGCACCCAAGAGGGGGTCTGGAAACACCATATATTTT
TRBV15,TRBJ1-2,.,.,CATSRDSGNYGYTF,TGTGCCACCAGCAGAGATTCGGGGAACTATGGCTACACCTTC